This T cell receptor beta chain was obtained from a study of tumor-infiltrating lymphocytes in primary liver carcinoma (TCRdb year 2017). Background for the entire study: Of the five patients (three men and two women, aged 30 to 69 years), four had hepatocellular carcinoma and one had combined HCC and intrahepatic cholangiocarcinoma. A total of 35 or so specimens from 5 patients, comprising approximately 25 tumor regions, 5 adjacent noncancerous liver tissues and 5 peripheral blood samples, were covered by TCRbeta repertoire sequencing. For each liver tumor, the study sampled five regions along with adjacent normal tissue and blood, and applied TCRbeta repertoire sequencing, expression microarrays and whole-exome sequencing. Samples yielded roughly 3.5 to 8 million productive TCRbeta reads; read depth did not differ significantly between tissue types. Reproducibility between technical replicate repertoires was high, with correlation coefficients above 0.95 and mean shared-clone rates approximately 0.88. The five patients had tumors staged T1-T3 N0M0, with maximum diameters ranging from roughly 4.2 to 11 cm.

For CDR1 and CDR2, the germline V gene (reference sequence) lists SGHNT and YYREEE. Counted from cysteine to phenylalanine, this CDR3 has 11 amino acids. The retained sequence is limited to the CDR3, 33 bases, with the frame set at the first base. Remarks on this clonotype: Its antigen is currently not known. This sequence may be a read error, since a much larger clone differs from it by one base.

TCRbeta-specific cDNA was reverse-transcribed from around 0.45 ug total RNA using a constant-region primer and ProtoScript II reverse transcriptase. The TCRbeta libraries were prepared through three rounds of nested multiplex PCR following a slightly modified ARM-PCR procedure. Each of the first two PCR rounds ran for approximately 10 cycles using multiplex TRBV1-TRBV30 forward primers together with a Cbeta reverse primer. Sample barcodes and Illumina adapters were attached in a final 25-cycle PCR using Deep VentR polymerase. Before sequencing, amplicons of 200-500 bp were gel-purified using a QIAquick gel extraction kit. TCRbeta amplicons were sequenced on an Illumina HiSeq 2500 with 250-bp paired-end reads. Turning to the authors' computational methods: Reads were quality-trimmed with Trimmomatic v0.33, and paired reads were merged with FLASH v1.2.11 to recover full CDR3 sequences. MiGEC v1.2.1b assigned V, D and J germline segments to the rearranged TCRbeta sequences. Clonotype statistics, along with Shannon-Wiener diversity indices, were calculated using VDJtools v1.0.0. To reduce sampling bias, subsequent analyses other than the diversity analysis used only the 250 most abundant clonotypes in each sample. TCRdb reanalyzed the raw reads on its own, using fastp at Q25 for trimming and MiXCR for clone calling, and kept in-frame beta chains. Rows are combined by CDR3 protein, so each entry shows the most common genes and DNA. TCRdb assigned the V and J calls; the authors' analysis was not used. The sample table records some 87,000 distinct CDR3 sequences; about 73% of these occur just once. Around 30% of the sample is taken by the ten largest.

Without any cell sorting, total RNA and DNA were co-extracted from roughly 21-30 mg of bulk tissue using the AllPrep DNA/RNA mini kit. Between November 2015 and early 2016, a handful of patients in China with histopathologically diagnosed primary liver carcinoma had surgical resection. Chronic HBV infection was present in the patients, and the patients were treatment-naive at sampling. Pieces of fresh tumor and adjacent tissue were cut in half, with one half kept in RNAlater at -80 degrees C and the other half sent for histology. Study-wide conclusions, independent of this receptor: Consistent with antigen-driven expansion, pairs of tumor regions showed higher repertoire overlap (mean about 36%) than either tumor-adjacent pairs (approximately 17%) or tumor-blood pairs (roughly 15%). Because only the TCR beta chain was sequenced and unpaired alpha chains were not captured, true repertoire diversity is likely underestimated. The study included only four to six patients, and the authors note findings should be validated in a larger study. Bulk unsorted samples precluded comparing CD4+ and CD8+ T cell repertoires. Compared with blood, tumors had a significantly larger share of the repertoire taken up by the top 250 clones (p = 0.039).

The receptor was derived from a man aged 40-55 years with primary liver carcinoma and hepatitis B virus infection. Material for sequencing was tumor-adjacent normal liver tissue. Rearrangement joined TRBV5-4 to TRBJ2-7, and TRBD1 may be the D gene, going by 5 matching bases. The CDR3 is CASSEQDEQHF. The DNA sequence is as follows: TGTGCCAGCAGCGAACAGGACGAGCAGCACTTC.